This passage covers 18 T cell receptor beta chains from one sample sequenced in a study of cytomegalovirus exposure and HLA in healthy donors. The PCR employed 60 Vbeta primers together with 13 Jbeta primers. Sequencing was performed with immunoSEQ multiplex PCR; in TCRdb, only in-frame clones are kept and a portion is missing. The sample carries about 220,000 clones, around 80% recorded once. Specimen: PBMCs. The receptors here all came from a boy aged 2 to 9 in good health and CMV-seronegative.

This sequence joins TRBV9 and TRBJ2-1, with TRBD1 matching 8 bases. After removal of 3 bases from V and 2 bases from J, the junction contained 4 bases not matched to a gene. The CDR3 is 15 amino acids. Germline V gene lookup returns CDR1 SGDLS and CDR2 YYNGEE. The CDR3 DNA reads TGTGCCAGCAGCGCGGACAGGGCCGCCTACAATGAGCAGTTCTTC. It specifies CASSADRAAYNEQFF.

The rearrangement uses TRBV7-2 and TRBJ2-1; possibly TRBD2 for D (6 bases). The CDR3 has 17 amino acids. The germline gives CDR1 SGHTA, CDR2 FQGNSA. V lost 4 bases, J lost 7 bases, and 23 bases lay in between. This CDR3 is CASSSPLGGGKLNEQFF. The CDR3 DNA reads TGTGCCAGCAGCTCCCCTCTGGGAGGCGGGAAGTTGAATGAGCAGTTCTTC.

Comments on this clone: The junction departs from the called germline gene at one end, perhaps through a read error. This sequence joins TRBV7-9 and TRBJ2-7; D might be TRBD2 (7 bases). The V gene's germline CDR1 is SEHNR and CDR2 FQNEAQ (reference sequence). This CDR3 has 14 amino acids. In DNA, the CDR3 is TGTTCCAGCAGCATAGGGGGGAGGGGGTACGAGCAGTACTTC. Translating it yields CSSSIGGRGYEQYF.

CDR3 loop: CASSLAGQARGAFF. The CDR3 nucleotides are TGTGCCAGCAGCTTAGCTGGACAGGCCCGAGGAGCTTTCTTT. The chain joins TRBV7-2 to TRBJ1-1; TRBD1 agrees at 7 bases. The germline V gene has CDR1 SGHTA and CDR2 FQGNSA. The V segment lost 0 bases and the J segment 10 bases; nucleotides outside the gene matches: 8. The CDR3 loop spans 14 amino acids.

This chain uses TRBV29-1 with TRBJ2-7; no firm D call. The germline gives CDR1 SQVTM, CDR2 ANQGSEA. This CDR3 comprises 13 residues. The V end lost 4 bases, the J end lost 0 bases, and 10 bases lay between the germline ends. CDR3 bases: TGCAGCGTTGTTTCTGCGGCCTCCTACGAGCAGTACTTC. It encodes CSVVSAASYEQYF.

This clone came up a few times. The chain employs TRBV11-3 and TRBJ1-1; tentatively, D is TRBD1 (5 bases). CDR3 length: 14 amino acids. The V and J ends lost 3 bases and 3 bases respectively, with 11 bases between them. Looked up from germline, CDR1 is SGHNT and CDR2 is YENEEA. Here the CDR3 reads CASSLGGSDTEAFF. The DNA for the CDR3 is TGTGCCAGCAGCTTGGGGGGGTCGGACACTGAAGCTTTCTTT. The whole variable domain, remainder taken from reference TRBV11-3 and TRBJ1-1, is EAGVVQSPRYKIIEKKQPVAFWCNPISGHNTLYWYLQNLGQGPELLIRYENEEAVDDSQLPKDRFSAERLKGVDSTLKIQPAELGDSAVYLCASSLGGSDTEAFFGQGTRLTVV.

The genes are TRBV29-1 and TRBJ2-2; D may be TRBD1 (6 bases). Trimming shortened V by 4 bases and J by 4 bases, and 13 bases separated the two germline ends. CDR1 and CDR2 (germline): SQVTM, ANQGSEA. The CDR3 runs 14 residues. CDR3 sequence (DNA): TGCAGCGTTGCACAGGGTGGTACCACCGGGGAGCTGTTTTTT. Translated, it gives CSVAQGGTTGELFF.

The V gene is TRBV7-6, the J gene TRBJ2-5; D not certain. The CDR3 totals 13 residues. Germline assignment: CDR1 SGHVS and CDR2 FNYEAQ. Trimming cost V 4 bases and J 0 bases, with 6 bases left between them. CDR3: CASSSRDQETQYF. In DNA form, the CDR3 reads TGTGCCAGCAGCTCCCGAGACCAAGAGACCCAGTACTTC.

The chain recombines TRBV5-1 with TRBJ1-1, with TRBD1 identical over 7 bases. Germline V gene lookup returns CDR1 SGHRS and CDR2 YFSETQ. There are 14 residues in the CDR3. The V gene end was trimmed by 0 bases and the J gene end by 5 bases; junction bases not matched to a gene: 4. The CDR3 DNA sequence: TGCGCCAGCAGCTTGGGACAGGGTTGGACTGAAGCTTTCTTT. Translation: CASSLGQGWTEAFF.

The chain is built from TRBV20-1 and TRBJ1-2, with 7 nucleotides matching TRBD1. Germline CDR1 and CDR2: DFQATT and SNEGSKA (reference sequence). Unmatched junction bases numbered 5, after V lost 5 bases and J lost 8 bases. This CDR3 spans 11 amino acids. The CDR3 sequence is CSAPLGQGYTF. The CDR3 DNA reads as TGCAGTGCTCCCCTGGGACAGGGCTACACCTTC.

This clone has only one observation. CDR3 sequence (DNA): TGTGCCAGCAGTGATACAGGGTGGCGCAATCAGCCCCAGCATTTT. It specifies CASSDTGWRNQPQHF. The V gene is TRBV6-1, the J gene TRBJ1-5; possible D gene TRBD1, 6 bases. The germline gives CDR1 MNHNS, CDR2 SASEGT. The CDR3 has 15 amino acids. Trimming took 3 bases from V and 2 from J, leaving 11 bases between them.

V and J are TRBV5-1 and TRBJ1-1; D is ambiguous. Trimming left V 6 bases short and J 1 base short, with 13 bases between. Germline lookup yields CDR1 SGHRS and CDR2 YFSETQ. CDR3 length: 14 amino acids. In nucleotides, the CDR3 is TGCGCCAGCAAATCAGGTGGGCCGAACACTGAAGCTTTCTTT. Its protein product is CASKSGGPNTEAFF.

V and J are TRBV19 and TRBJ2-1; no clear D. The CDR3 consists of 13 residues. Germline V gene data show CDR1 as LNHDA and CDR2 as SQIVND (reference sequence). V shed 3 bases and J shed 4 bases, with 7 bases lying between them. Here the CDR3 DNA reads TGTGCCAGTAGTATGGCTTATTACAATGAGCAGTTCTTC. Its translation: CASSMAYYNEQFF.

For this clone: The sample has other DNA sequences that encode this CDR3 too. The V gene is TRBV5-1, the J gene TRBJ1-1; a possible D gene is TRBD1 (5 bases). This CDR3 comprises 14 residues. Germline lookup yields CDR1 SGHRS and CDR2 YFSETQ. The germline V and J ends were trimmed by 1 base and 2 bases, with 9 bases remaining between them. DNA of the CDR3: TGCGCCAGCAGCTTGACAGGTTCAAACACTGAAGCTTTCTTT. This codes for CASSLTGSNTEAFF.

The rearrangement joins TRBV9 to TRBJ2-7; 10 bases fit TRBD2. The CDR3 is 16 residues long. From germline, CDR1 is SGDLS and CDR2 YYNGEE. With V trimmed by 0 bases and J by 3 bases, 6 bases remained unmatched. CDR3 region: CASSVESGRGYYEQYF. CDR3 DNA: TGTGCCAGCAGCGTAGAGAGCGGGAGGGGATACTACGAGCAGTACTTC.

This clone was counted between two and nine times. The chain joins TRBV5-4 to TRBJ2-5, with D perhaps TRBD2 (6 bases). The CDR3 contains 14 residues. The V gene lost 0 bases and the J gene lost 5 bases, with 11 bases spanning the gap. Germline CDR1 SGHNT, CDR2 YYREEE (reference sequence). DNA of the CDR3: TGTGCCAGCAGCTTGGGACCGGGAGCGGAGACCCAGTACTTC. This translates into CASSLGPGAETQYF.

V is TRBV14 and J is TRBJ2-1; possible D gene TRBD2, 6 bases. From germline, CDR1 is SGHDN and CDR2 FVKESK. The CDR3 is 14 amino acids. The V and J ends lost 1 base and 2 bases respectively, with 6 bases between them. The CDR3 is CASSQASAYNEQFF. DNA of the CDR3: TGTGCCAGCAGCCAAGCTAGCGCCTACAATGAGCAGTTCTTC.

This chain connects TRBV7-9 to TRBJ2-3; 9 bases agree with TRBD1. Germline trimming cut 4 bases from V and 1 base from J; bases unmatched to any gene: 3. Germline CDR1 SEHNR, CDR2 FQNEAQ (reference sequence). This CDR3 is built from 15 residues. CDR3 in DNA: TGTGCCAGCAGCTCGACAGGGGGAGGCACAGATACGCAGTATTTT. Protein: CASSSTGGGTDTQYF.